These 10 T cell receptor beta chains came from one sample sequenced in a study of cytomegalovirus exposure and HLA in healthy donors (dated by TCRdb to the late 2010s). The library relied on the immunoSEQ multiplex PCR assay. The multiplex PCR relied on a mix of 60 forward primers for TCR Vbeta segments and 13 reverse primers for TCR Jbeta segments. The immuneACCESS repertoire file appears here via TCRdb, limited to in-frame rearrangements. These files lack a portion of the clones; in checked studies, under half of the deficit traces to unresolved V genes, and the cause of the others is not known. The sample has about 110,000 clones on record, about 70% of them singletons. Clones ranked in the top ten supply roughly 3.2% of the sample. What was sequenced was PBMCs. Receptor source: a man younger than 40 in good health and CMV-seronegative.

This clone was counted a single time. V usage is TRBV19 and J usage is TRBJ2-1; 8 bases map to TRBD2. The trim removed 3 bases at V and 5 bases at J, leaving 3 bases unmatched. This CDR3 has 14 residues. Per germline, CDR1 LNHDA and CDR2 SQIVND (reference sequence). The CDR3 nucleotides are TGTGCCAGTAGTATTACTAGCGGTGACAATGAGCAGTTCTTC. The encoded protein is CASSITSGDNEQFF. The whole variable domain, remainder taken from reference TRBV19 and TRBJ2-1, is DGGITQSPKYLFRKEGQNVTLSCEQNLNHDAMYWYRQDPGQGLRLIYYSQIVNDFQKGDIAEGYSVSREKKESFPLTVTSAQKNPTAFYLCASSITSGDNEQFFGPGTRLTVL.

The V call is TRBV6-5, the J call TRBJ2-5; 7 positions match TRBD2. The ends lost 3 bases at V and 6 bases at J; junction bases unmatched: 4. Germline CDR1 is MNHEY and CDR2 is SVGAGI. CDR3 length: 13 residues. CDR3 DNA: TGTGCCAGCAGTTATCGGACTAGTCAGACCCAGTACTTC. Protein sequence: CASSYRTSQTQYF.

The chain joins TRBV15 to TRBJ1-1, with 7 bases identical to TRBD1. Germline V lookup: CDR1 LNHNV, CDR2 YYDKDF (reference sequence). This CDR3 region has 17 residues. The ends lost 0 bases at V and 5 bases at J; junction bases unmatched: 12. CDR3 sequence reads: CATSRDRNRGRRTEAFF. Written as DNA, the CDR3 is TGTGCCACCAGCAGAGATAGGAACAGGGGCCGACGTACTGAAGCTTTCTTT.

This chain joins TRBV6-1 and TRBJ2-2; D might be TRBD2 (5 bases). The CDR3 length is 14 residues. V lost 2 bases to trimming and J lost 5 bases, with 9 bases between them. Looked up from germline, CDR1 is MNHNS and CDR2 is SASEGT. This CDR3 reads CASSEFGVTGELFF. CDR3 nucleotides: TGTGCCAGCAGTGAATTCGGGGTTACCGGGGAGCTGTTTTTT.

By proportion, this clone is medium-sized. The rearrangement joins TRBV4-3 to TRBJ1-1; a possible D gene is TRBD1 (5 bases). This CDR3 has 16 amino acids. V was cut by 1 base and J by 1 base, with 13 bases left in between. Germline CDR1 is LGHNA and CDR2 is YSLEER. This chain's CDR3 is CASSQVADTSNTEAFF. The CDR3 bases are TGCGCCAGCAGCCAAGTAGCGGACACCTCGAACACTGAAGCTTTCTTT.

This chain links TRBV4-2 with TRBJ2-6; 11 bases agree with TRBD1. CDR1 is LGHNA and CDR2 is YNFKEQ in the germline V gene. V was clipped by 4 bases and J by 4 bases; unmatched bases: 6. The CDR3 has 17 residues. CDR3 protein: CASSRGTGGAGANVLTF. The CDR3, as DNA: TGTGCCAGCAGCCGGGGGACAGGGGGGGCGGGGGCCAACGTCCTGACTTTC.

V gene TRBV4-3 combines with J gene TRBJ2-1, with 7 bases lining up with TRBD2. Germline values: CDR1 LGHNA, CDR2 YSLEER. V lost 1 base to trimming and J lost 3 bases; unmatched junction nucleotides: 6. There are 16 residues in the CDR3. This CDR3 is CASSQAAGVGYNEQFF. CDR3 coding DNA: TGCGCCAGCAGCCAAGCGGCGGGAGTGGGCTACAATGAGCAGTTCTTC.

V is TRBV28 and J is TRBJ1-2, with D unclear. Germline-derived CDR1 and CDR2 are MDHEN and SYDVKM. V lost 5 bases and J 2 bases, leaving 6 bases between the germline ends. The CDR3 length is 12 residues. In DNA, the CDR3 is TGTGCCAGCAGTGGACTGAACTATGGCTACACCTTC. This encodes CASSGLNYGYTF.

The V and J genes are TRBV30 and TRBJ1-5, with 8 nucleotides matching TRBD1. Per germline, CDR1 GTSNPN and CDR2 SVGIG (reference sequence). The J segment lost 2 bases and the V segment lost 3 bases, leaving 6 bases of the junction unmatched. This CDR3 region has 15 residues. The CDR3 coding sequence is TGTGCCTGGAGCCTAGGGGACAGGCGCAATCAGCCCCAGCATTTT. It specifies CAWSLGDRRNQPQHF. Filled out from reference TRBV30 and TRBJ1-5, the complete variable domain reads SQTIHQWPATLVQPVGSPLSLECTVEGTSNPNLYWYRQAAGRGLQLLFYSVGIGQISSEVPQNLSASRPQDRQFILSSKKLLLSDSGFYLCAWSLGDRRNQPQHFGDGTRLSIL.

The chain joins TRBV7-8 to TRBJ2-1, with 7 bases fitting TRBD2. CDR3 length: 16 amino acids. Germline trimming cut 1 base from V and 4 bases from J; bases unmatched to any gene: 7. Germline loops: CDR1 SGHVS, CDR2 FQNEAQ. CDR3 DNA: TGTGCCAGCAGCTTAGGGACTAGTTCGATATACAATGAGCAGTTCTTC. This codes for CASSLGTSSIYNEQFF.